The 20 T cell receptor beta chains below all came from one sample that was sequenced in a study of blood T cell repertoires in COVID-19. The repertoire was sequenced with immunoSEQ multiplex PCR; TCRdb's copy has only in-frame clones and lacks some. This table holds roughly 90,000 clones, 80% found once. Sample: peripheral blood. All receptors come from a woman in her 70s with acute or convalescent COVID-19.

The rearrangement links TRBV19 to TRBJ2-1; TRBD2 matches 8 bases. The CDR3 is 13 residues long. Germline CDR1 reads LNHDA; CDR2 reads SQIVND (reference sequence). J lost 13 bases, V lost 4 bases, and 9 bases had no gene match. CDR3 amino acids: CASSTSGGAEQFF. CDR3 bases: TGTGCCAGTAGTACCTCCGGGGGGGCTGAACAGTTCTTC.

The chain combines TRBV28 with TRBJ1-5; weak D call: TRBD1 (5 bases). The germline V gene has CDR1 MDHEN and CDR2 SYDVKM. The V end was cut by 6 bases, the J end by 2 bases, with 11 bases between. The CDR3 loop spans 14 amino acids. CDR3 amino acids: CASSRGGRNQPQHF. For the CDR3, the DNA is TGTGCCAGCAGCCGGGGGGGACGCAATCAGCCCCAGCATTTT.

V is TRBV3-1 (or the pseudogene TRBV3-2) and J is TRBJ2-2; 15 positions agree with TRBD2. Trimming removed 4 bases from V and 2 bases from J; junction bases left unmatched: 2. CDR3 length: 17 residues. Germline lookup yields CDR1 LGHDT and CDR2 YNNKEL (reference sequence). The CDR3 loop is CASSPGLAGGNTGELFF. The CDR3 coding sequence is TGTGCCAGCAGCCCGGGACTAGCGGGGGGAAACACCGGGGAGCTGTTTTTT.

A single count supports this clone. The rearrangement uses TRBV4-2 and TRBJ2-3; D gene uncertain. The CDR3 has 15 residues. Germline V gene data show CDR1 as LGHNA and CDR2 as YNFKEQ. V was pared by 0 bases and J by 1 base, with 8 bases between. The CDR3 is CASSQDPRGTDTQYF. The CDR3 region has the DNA TGTGCCAGCAGCCAAGACCCTAGAGGCACAGATACGCAGTATTTT.

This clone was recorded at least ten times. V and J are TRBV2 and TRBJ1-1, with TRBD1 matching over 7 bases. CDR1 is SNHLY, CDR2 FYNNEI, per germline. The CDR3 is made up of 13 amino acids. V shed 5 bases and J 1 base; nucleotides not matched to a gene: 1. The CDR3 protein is CASSRDRNTEAFF. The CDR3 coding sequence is TGTGCCAGCAGTAGGGACAGGAACACTGAAGCTTTCTTT.

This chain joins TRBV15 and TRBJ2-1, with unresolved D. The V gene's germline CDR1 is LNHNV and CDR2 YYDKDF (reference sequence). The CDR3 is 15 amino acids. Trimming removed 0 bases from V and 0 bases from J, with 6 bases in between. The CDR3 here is CATSRERNSYNEQFF. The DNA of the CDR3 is TGTGCCACCAGCAGAGAGAGGAACTCCTACAATGAGCAGTTCTTC.

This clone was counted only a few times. The CDR3: CASSDWGGETGELFF. CDR3 sequence (DNA): TGTGCCAGCAGTGACTGGGGGGGTGAAACCGGGGAGCTGTTTTTT. This chain uses TRBV28 with TRBJ2-2, with TRBD2 matching 7 bases. The germline gives CDR1 MDHEN, CDR2 SYDVKM. The CDR3 loop spans 15 amino acids. V dropped 5 bases and J dropped 5; count of bases not matched to a gene: 8.

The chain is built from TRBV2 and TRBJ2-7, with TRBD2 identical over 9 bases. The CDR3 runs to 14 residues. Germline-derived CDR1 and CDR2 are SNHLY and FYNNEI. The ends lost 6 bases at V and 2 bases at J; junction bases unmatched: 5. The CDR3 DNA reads TGTGCCAGCAGGCTAGCGGGATTCGCCTACGAGCAGTACTTC. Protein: CASRLAGFAYEQYF.

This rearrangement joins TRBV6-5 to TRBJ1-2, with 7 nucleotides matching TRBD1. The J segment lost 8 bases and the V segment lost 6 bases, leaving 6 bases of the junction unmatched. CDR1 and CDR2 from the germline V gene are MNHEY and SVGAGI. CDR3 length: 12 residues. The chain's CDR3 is CASSTTGRGYTF. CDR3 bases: TGTGCCAGCAGCACGACAGGGCGCGGCTACACCTTC.

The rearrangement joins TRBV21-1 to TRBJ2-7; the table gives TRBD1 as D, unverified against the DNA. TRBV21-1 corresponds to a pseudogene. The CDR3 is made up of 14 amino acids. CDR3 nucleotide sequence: TGTGCCAGCAGCAACTGGGACAGGTCGAACGAGCAGTACTTC. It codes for CASSNWDRSNEQYF.

The CDR3 DNA reads as TGTGCCAGTAGTCCGGGTGGCCAAAGAGGCTATGGCTACACCTTC. Its protein product is CASSPGGQRGYGYTF. The chain joins TRBV19 to TRBJ1-2; D ambiguous. The CDR3 loop spans 15 amino acids. Germline V gives CDR1 LNHDA, CDR2 SQIVND (reference sequence). The germline V and J ends were trimmed by 5 bases and 4 bases, with 17 bases remaining between them.

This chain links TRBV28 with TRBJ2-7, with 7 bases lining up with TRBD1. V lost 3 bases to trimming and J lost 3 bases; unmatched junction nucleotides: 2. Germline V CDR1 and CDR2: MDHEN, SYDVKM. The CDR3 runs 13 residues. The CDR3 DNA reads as TGTGCCAGCAGTTTGGGGACAGTCTACGAGCAGTACTTC. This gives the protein CASSLGTVYEQYF.

For the CDR3, the DNA is TGTGCCACCAGCAGAAGCGGTATTGAGCAGTTCTTC. Translated: CATSRSGIEQFF. The J gene is TRBJ2-1, the V gene TRBV15; D may be TRBD2 (5 bases). Germline-derived CDR1 and CDR2 are LNHNV and YYDKDF (reference sequence). V was pared by 2 bases and J by 9 bases, with 8 bases between. CDR3 length: 12 residues. The entire variable domain, with the rest obtained from reference TRBV15 and TRBJ2-1, is as follows: DAMVIQNPRYQVTQFGKPVTLSCSQTLNHNVMYWYQQKSSQAPKLLFHYYDKDFNNEADTPDNFQSRRPNTSFCFLDIRSPGLGDTAMYLCATSRSGIEQFFGPGTRLTVL.

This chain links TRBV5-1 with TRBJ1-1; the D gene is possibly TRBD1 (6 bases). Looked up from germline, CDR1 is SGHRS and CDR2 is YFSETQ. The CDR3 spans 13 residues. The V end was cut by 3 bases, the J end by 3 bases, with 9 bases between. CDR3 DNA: TGCGCCAGCAGCTGGACAGTCTACACTGAAGCTTTCTTT. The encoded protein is CASSWTVYTEAFF.

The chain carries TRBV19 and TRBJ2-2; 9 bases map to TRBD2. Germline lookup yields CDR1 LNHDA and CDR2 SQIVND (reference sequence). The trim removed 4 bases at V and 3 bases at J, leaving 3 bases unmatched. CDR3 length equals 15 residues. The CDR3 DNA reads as TGTGCCAGTAGTAGTAGCGGGAGAGACACCGGGGAGCTGTTTTTT. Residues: CASSSSGRDTGELFF.

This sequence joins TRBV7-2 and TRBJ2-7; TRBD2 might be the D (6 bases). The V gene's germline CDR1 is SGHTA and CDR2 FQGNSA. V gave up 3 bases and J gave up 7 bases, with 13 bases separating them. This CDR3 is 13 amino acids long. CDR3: CASSFQGGLEQYF. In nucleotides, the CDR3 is TGTGCCAGCAGCTTTCAGGGAGGTCTAGAGCAGTACTTC. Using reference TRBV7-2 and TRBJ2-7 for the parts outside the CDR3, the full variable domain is GAGVSQSPSNKVTEKGKDVELRCDPISGHTALYWYRQSLGQGLEFLIYFQGNSAPDKSGLPSDRFSAERTGGSVSTLTIQRTQQEDSAVYLCASSFQGGLEQYFGPGTRLTVT.

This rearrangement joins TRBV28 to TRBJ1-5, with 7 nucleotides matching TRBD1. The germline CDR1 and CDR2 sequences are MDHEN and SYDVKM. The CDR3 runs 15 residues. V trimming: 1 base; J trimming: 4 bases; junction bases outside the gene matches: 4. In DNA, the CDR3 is TGTGCCAGCAGTTTATTCAGGGGGGAGAATCAGCCCCAGCATTTT. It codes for CASSLFRGENQPQHF.

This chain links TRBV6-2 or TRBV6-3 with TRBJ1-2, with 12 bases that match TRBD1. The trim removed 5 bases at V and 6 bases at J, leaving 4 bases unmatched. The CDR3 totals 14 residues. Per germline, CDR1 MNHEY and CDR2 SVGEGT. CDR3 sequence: CASSTGTGGHGYTF. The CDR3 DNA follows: TGTGCCAGCAGTACCGGGACAGGGGGCCATGGCTACACCTTC.

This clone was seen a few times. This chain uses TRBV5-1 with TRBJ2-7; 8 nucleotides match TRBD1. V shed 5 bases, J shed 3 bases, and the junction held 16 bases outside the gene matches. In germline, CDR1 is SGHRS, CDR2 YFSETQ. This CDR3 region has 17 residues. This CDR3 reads CASRDRGSGYKDYEQYF. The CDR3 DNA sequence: TGCGCCAGCAGAGACAGGGGATCGGGCTATAAGGACTACGAGCAGTACTTC.

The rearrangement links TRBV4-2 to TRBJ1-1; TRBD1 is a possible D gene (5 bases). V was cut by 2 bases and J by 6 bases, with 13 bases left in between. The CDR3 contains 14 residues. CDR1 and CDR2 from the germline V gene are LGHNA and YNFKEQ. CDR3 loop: CASSQHGSGAEAFF. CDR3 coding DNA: TGTGCCAGCAGCCAACACGGATCGGGGGCTGAAGCTTTCTTT.